The 9 T cell receptor beta chains in this list originate from one sample, sequenced in a study of blood T cell repertoires in COVID-19. The repertoire was sequenced with immunoSEQ multiplex PCR; TCRdb's copy has only in-frame clones and lacks some. In the table there are some 260,000 clones, roughly 90% of which are singletons. The material sequenced was PBMCs or T cells enriched from blood (not recorded which). The source is a middle-aged man who had recovered from COVID-19.

The rearrangement links TRBV18 to TRBJ2-4; 9 nucleotides align to TRBD1. J gave up 8 bases and V 2 bases, and 7 bases lay outside the gene matches. Germline values: CDR1 KGHSH, CDR2 LQKENI. The CDR3 extends over 15 amino acids. The CDR3 loop reads CASSPDRDREDIQYF. The CDR3 DNA is TGTGCCAGCTCACCAGACCGGGACAGGGAGGACATTCAGTACTTC.

V usage is TRBV18 and J usage is TRBJ1-6; TRBD1 matches at 9 bases. There are 18 residues in the CDR3. The V gene end was trimmed by 1 base and the J gene end by 10 bases; junction bases not matched to a gene: 14. In germline, CDR1 is KGHSH, CDR2 LQKENI. The CDR3 DNA is TGTGCCAGCTCACCACTAATGTTGTCGGGACAGGGAAACTCACCCCTCCACTTT. Its protein product is CASSPLMLSGQGNSPLHF.

V and J are TRBV5-4 and TRBJ2-5, with a weak D call TRBD1 (6 bases). There are 16 residues in the CDR3. V dropped 0 bases and J dropped 5 bases, with 17 bases sitting between them. Germline CDR1 SGHNT, CDR2 YYREEE (reference sequence). The CDR3 DNA reads as TGTGCCAGCAGCTTGGACCGGGTCCCTAGGGGGGAGACCCAGTACTTC. This translates into CASSLDRVPRGETQYF.

The chain uses TRBV7-2 and TRBJ1-1, with D unclear. V lost 2 bases, J lost 0 bases, and 4 bases lay in between. CDR3 length equals 13 residues. Germline loops: CDR1 SGHTA, CDR2 FQGNSA. The DNA of the CDR3 is TGTGCCAGCAGCTTATCGGTGAACACTGAAGCTTTCTTT. As protein: CASSLSVNTEAFF.

This clone showed up many times. The chain joins TRBV7-8 to TRBJ1-4; 7 positions match TRBD1. Germline CDR1 SGHVS, CDR2 FQNEAQ. Germline trimming cut 3 bases from V and 0 bases from J; bases unmatched to any gene: 7. The CDR3 has 17 amino acids. The CDR3, as DNA: TGTGCCAGCAGCTTCGCCCGGGACAGTGCAACTAATGAAAAACTGTTTTTT. Translating gives CASSFARDSATNEKLFF.

The chain couples TRBV7-3 to TRBJ2-1; 7 nucleotides line up with TRBD2. V shed 2 bases, J shed 3 bases, and the junction held 4 bases outside the gene matches. The CDR3 is 15 residues long. Germline-derived CDR1 and CDR2 are SGHTA and FQGTGA. CDR3 nucleotides: TGTGCCAGCAGCTTAGCCGGGACTAACTACAATGAGCAGTTCTTC. Residues: CASSLAGTNYNEQFF.

Written as DNA, the CDR3 is TGCGCCAGCCCGAATCGGGACAGGCGTGAAAAACTGTTTTTT. The encoded protein is CASPNRDRREKLFF. This chain uses TRBV10-1 with TRBJ1-4; 8 nucleotides line up with TRBD1. The germline CDR1 and CDR2 sequences are WNHNN and SYGVQD (reference sequence). The CDR3 is 14 residues long. J lost 7 bases, V lost 8 bases, and 9 bases had no gene match.

The genes are TRBV19 and TRBJ1-2; TRBD1 agrees at 9 bases. CDR3 length: 15 residues. Losses at the gene ends were 6 bases for V and 4 bases for J; bases not matched to a gene: 9. Germline loops: CDR1 LNHDA, CDR2 SQIVND (reference sequence). The CDR3 spells CASSSGQGGVYGYTF. As DNA, the CDR3 is TGTGCCAGTAGCTCGGGACAGGGAGGTGTCTATGGCTACACCTTC.

The J gene is TRBJ1-5, the V gene TRBV7-3; D is unresolved. Germline V gives CDR1 SGHTA, CDR2 FQGTGA. Trimming removed 2 bases from V and 6 bases from J, with 14 bases in between. This CDR3 is 15 amino acids long. The CDR3 is CASSLAPGRGQPQHF. The CDR3 bases are TGTGCCAGCAGCTTAGCCCCAGGACGGGGTCAGCCCCAGCATTTT.